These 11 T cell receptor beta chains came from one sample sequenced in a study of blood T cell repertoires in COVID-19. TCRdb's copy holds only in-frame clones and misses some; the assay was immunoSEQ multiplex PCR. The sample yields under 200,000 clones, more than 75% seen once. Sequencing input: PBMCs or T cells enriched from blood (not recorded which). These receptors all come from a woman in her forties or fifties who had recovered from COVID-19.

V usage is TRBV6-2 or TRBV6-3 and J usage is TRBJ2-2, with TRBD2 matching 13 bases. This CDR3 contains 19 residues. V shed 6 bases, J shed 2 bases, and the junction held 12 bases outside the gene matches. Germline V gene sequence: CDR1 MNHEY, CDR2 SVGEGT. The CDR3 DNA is TGTGCCAGCAGCCGAAGACTAGCGGGGGGCACTTCTAACACCGGGGAGCTGTTTTTT. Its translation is CASSRRLAGGTSNTGELFF.

DNA for the CDR3: TGTGCCAGCAGTTACAGACAAATGAACACTGAAGCTTTCTTT. Protein: CASSYRQMNTEAFF. The chain couples TRBV6-5 to TRBJ1-1; D ambiguous. Deletions cut 2 bases from V and 0 bases from J, with 7 bases between. CDR1 is MNHEY and CDR2 is SVGAGI in the germline V gene. This CDR3 has 14 amino acids.

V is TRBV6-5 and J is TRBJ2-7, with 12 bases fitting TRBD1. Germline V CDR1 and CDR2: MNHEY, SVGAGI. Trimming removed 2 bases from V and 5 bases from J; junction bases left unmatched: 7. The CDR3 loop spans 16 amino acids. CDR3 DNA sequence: TGTGCCAGCAGTTACGGAGGGGACAGGGGGCCCGACGAGCAGTACTTC. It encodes CASSYGGDRGPDEQYF.

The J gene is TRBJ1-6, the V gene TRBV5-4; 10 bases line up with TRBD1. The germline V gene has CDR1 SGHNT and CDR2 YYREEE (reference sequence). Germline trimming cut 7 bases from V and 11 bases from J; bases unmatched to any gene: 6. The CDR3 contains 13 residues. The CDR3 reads CASGGQGITPLHF. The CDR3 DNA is TGTGCCAGCGGGGGACAGGGGATTACACCCCTCCACTTT.

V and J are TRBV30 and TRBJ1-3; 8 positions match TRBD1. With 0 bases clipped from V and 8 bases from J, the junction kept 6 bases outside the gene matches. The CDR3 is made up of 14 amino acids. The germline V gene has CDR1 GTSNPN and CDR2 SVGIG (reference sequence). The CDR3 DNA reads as TGTGCCTGGAGTGTAACAGGGGGTTCATACACCATATATTTT. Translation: CAWSVTGGSYTIYF.

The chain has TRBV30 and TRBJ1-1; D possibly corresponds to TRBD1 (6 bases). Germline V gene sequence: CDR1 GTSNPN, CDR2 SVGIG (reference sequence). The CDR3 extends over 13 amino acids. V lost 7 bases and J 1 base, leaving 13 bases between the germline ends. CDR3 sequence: CASTGGGNTEAFF. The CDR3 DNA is TGTGCCTCGACAGGAGGTGGGAACACTGAAGCTTTCTTT.

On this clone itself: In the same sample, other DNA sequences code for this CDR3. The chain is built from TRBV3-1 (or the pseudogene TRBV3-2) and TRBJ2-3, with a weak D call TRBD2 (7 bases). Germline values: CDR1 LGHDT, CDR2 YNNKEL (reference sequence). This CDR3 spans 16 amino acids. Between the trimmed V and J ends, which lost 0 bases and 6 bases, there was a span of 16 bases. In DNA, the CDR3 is TGTGCCAGCAGCCAAGATCAAAGAGGGGGGGCCGATACGCAGTATTTT. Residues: CASSQDQRGGADTQYF.

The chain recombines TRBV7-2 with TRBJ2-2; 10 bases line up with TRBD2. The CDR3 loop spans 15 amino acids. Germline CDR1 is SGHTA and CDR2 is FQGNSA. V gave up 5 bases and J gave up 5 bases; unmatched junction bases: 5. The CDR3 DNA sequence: TGTGCCAGCAGCCAGACTAGCGGGCATACCGGGGAGCTGTTTTTT. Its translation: CASSQTSGHTGELFF.

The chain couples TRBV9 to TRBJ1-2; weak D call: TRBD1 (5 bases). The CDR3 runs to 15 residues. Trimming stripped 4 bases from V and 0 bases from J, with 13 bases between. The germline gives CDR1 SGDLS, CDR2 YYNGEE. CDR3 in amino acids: CASSPRARANYGYTF. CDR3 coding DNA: TGTGCCAGCAGCCCACGGGCCAGGGCTAACTATGGCTACACCTTC.

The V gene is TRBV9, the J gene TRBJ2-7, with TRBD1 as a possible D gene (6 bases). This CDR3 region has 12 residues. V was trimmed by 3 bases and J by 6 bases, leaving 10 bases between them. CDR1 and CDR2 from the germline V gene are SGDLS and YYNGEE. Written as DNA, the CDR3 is TGTGCCAGCAGCGCACAGGGATCCGAGCAGTACTTC. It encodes CASSAQGSEQYF.

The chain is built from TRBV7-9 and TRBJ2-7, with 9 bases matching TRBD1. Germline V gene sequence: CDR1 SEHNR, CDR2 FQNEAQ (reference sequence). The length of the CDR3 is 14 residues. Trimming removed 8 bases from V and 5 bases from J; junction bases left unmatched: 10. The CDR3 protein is CASRTTGQGNEQYF. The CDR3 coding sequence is TGTGCCAGCCGGACCACCGGACAGGGGAACGAGCAGTACTTC.